This T cell receptor (beta chain) was observed in a study of CD8 T cells in Susac syndrome. After extraction with the RNeasy kit, 0.5 to 1 ug of the RNA was reverse transcribed using random hexamers. TCRdb itself ran the immunoSEQ multiplex PCR reads through MiXCR, one entry per CDR3 protein. The repertoire holds about 400,000 distinct CDR3 sequences, more than 80% seen once, with approximately 0.12% in the top ten. Sequencing of TCR beta was undertaken in CD8+ and CD4+ T cells derived from blood. This CDR3 comprises 13 residues. V lost 8 bases and J lost 6; bases outside the gene matches: 8. Per germline, CDR1 WNHNN and CDR2 SYGVQD (reference sequence).

The gene calls are TRBV10-1 and TRBJ2-7; 9 bases align to TRBD2. The sample was CD8+ T cells from PBMCs. This clonotype originated in a human donor with multiple sclerosis. The CDR3 region is CASSAGGTTEQYF. The CDR3 DNA reads TGCGCCAGCTCGGCGGGAGGGACCACCGAGCAGTACTTC.